The clone carrying this T cell receptor beta chain was seen more than once but under ten times. The source of the sample is a study of blood T cells in healthy people across ages. A second PCR of 7 to 11 cycles used a sample-barcoded 5' primer and a J-beta primer mix. TCRdb re-called the 5' RACE reads with MiXCR, one entry per CDR3 protein. The sample includes about 1.7 million distinct CDR3 sequences, 25% to 30% of them seen just once. CDR1 and CDR2 from the germline V gene are SGHAT and FQNNGV. The CDR3 spans 12 residues. Trimming shortened V by 5 bases and J by 8 bases, and 12 bases separated the two germline ends.

The sequence derives from a woman in her 30s in good health. Material for sequencing was blood. The chain carries TRBV11-2 and TRBJ1-2; D unresolved. CDR3 in amino acids: CASSTPDRGYTF. CDR3 sequence (DNA): TGTGCCAGCAGCACGCCCGATCGGGGCTACACCTTC.